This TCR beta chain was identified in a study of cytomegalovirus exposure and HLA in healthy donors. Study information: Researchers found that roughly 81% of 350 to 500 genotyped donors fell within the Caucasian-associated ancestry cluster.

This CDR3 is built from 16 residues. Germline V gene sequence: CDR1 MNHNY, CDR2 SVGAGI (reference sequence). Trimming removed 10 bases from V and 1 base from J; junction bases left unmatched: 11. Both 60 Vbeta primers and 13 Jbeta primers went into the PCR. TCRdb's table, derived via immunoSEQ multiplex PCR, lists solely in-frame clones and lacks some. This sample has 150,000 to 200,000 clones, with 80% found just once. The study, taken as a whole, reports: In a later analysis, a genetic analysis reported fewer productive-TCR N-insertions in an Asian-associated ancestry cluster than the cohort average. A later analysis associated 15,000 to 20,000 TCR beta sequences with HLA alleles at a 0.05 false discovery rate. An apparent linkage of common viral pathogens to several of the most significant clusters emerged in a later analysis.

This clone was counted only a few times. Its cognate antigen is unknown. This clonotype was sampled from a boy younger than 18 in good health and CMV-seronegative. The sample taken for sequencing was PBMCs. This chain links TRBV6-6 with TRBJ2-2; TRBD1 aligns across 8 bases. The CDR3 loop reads CATQSLGTGNTGELFF. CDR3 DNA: TGTGCCACCCAAAGTCTAGGGACAGGGAACACCGGGGAGCTGTTTTTT.